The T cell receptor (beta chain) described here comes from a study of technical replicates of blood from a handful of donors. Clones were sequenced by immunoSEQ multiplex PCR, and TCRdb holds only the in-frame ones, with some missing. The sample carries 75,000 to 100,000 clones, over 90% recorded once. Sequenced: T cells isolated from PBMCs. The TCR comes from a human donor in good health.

CDR3 DNA sequence: TGTGCCAGCGCCGGTAGCGGGAGGGCAGAGAATGAGCAGTTCTTC. Translating it yields CASAGSGRAENEQFF. The chain carries TRBV19 and TRBJ2-1; 11 bases are shared with TRBD2. V shed 9 bases, J shed 7 bases, and the junction held 11 bases outside the gene matches. The CDR3 extends over 15 amino acids. Germline V gives CDR1 LNHDA, CDR2 SQIVND (reference sequence).